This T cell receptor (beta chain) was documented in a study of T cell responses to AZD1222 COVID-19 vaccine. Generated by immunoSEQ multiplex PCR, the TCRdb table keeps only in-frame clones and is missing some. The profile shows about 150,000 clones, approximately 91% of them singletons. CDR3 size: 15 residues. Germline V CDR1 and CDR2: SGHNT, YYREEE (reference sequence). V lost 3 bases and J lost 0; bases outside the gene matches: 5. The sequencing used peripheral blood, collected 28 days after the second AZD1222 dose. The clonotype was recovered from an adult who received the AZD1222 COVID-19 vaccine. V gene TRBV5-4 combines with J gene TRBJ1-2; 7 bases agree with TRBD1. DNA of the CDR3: TGTGCCAGCAGCTCGGGACAGCAAGCTAACTATGGCTACACCTTC. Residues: CASSSGQQANYGYTF.